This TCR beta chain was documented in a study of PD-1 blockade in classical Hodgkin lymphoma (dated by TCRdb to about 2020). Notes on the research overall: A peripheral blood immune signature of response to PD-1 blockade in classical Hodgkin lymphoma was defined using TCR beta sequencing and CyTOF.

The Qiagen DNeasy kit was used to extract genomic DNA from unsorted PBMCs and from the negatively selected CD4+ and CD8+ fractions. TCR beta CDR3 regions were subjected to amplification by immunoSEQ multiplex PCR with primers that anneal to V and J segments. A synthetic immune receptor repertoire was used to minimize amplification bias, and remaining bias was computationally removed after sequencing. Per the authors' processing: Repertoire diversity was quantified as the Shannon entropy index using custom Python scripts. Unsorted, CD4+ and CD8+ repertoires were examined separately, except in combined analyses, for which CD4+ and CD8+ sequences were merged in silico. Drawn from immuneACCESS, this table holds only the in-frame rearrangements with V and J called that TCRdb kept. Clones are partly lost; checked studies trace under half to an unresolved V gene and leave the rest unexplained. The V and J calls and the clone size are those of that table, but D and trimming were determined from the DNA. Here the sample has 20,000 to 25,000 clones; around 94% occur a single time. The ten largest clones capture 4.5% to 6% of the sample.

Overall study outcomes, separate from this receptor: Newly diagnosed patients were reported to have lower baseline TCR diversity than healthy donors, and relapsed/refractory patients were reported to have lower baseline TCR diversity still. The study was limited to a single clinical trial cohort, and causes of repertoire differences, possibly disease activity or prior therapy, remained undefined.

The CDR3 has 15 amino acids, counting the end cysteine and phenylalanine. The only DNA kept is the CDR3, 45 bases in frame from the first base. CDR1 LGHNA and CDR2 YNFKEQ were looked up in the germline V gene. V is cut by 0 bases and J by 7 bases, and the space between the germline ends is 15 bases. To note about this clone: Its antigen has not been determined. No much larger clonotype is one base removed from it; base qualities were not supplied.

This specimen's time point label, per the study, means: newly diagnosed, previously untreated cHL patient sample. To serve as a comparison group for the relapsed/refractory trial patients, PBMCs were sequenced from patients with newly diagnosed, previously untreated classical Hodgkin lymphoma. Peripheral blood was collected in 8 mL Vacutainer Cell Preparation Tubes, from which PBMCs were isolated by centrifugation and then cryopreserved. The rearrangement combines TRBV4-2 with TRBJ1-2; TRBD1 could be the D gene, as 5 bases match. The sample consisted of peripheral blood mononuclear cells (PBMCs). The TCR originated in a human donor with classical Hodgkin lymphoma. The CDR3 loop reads CASSQEEGHSFGYTF. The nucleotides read TGTGCCAGCAGCCAAGAGGAGGGGCATAGTTTTGGCTACACCTTC.